This record concerns one TCR beta chain sequence. The antigen is undetermined. V lost 4 bases to trimming and J lost 5 bases, with 14 bases between them. This CDR3 is built from 14 residues. Germline V gene data show CDR1 as SQVTM and CDR2 as ANQGSEA. The sample belongs to a study of T cell responses to AZD1222 COVID-19 vaccine. Assay: immunoSEQ multiplex PCR; the TCRdb copy retains only in-frame clones and omits some. This sample has over 50,000 clones; 81% occur once, and the top ten carry over 20%. Combined were second doses at about 4 or about 12 weeks. Findings of the study overall: The CD4 TCRs associated with vaccination extended across spike and predominated at 160-218 and 743-854. Sampling captured repertoires only after the peak T cell response.

Sequences were derived from peripheral blood, sampled 28 days after the second AZD1222 dose. The receptor was derived from an adult who received the AZD1222 COVID-19 vaccine. V is TRBV29-1 and J is TRBJ2-2; TRBD2 is a possible D gene (5 bases). CDR3 coding DNA: TGCAGCGTTGGAGGCCCGGGGATAACCGGGGAGCTGTTTTTT. Encoded protein: CSVGGPGITGELFF.